The 12 T cell receptor beta chains given below trace back to one sample, sequenced in a study of blood T cell repertoires in COVID-19. Sequenced by immunoSEQ multiplex PCR; TCRdb stores in-frame clones only, minus some. Counted here are around 300,000 clones, 85% to 90% occurring once; the ten biggest clones make up roughly 2.3%. Material for sequencing was PBMCs or T cells enriched from blood (not recorded which). These receptors came from a woman in her late teens or twenties who had recovered from COVID-19.

The V call is TRBV28, the J call TRBJ1-1, with 10 nucleotides matching TRBD1. Germline V gene sequence: CDR1 MDHEN, CDR2 SYDVKM. The CDR3 covers 14 residues. V lost 8 bases to trimming and J lost 4 bases; unmatched junction nucleotides: 7. The CDR3 spells CASRTGGWSTEAFF. CDR3 sequence (DNA): TGTGCCAGCCGGACAGGGGGGTGGTCCACTGAAGCTTTCTTT.

V is TRBV7-2 and J is TRBJ2-1, with TRBD2 matching 8 bases. V shed 5 bases, J shed 7 bases, and the junction held 13 bases outside the gene matches. CDR3 length: 16 residues. CDR1 is SGHTA and CDR2 is FQGNSA in the germline V gene. CDR3 sequence reads: CASSRSRGGRLNEQFF. CDR3 DNA: TGTGCCAGCAGCCGGAGTCGGGGGGGGCGTTTGAATGAGCAGTTCTTC.

The J gene is TRBJ1-1, the V gene TRBV18, with TRBD1 matching 9 bases. There are 15 residues in the CDR3. CDR1 is KGHSH, CDR2 LQKENI, per germline. The V segment lost 5 bases and the J segment 1 base; nucleotides outside the gene matches: 5. DNA of the CDR3: TGTGCCAGCTCATTGAAACAGGGGGCGAACACTGAAGCTTTCTTT. This codes for CASSLKQGANTEAFF.

The J gene is TRBJ2-7, the V gene TRBV9; the match to TRBD1 covers 10 bases. Trimming cost V 0 bases and J 3 bases; bases outside gene matches: 12. Germline V gives CDR1 SGDLS, CDR2 YYNGEE. The CDR3 sequence is 18 residues long. CDR3 DNA: TGTGCCAGCAGCGTAGGCACCTCCGGGACAGGGGTGGACTACGAGCAGTACTTC. This translates into CASSVGTSGTGVDYEQYF.

This clone was found once. The gene calls are TRBV11-2 and TRBJ2-7, with TRBD2 matching over 8 bases. This CDR3 has 13 amino acids. Germline loops: CDR1 SGHAT, CDR2 FQNNGV. The trim removed 7 bases at V and 1 base at J, leaving 3 bases unmatched. The CDR3 loop reads CASKTSDSYEQYF. In nucleotides, the CDR3 is TGTGCCAGCAAGACTAGCGATTCCTACGAGCAGTACTTC.

The chain couples TRBV5-1 to TRBJ2-3, with 8 bases matching TRBD2. The CDR3 has 14 residues. Germline-derived CDR1 and CDR2 are SGHRS and YFSETQ. The V and J ends lost 5 bases and 0 bases, in that order; junction bases with no gene match: 2. DNA of the CDR3: TGCGCCAGCAGTCCGGGGGGGAGCACAGATACGCAGTATTTT. Translation gives CASSPGGSTDTQYF.

CDR3 nucleotide sequence: TGTGCCAGCAGCGACCTTGGCAGAGGGTATGGCTACACCTTC. This translates into CASSDLGRGYGYTF. This sequence joins TRBV3-1 (or the pseudogene TRBV3-2) and TRBJ1-2; D gene ambiguous. V was cut by 5 bases and J by 5 bases, with 15 bases left in between. The CDR3 covers 14 residues. Looked up from germline, CDR1 is LGHDT and CDR2 is YNNKEL (reference sequence).

The chain combines TRBV10-3 with TRBJ2-5; TRBD2 agrees at 7 bases. J was trimmed by 2 bases and V by 3 bases; bases with no gene match: 6. CDR3 size: 15 residues. Germline loops: CDR1 ENHRY, CDR2 SYGVKD. The CDR3 sequence: CAISDGRRGQETQYF. As DNA, the CDR3 is TGTGCCATCAGTGACGGGAGGAGGGGTCAAGAGACCCAGTACTTC.

Concerning this clone itself: The germline gene is not matched at one end of the junction; a read error may be the cause. J is TRBJ2-1 and V is TRBV10-3; D may be TRBD2 (6 bases). In germline, CDR1 is ENHRY, CDR2 SYGVKD. There are 14 residues in the CDR3. CDR3 residues: CATSRREEWDEQFF. The CDR3 nucleotides read TGTGCCACCAGTAGGAGGGAGGAGTGGGATGAGCAGTTCTTC.

This clone was counted only a few times. The chain carries TRBV5-1 and TRBJ1-4; D is possibly TRBD1 (6 bases). Germline V gives CDR1 SGHRS, CDR2 YFSETQ. The CDR3 covers 14 residues. The V end was cut by 3 bases, the J end by 5 bases, with 11 bases between. The CDR3 spells CASSSTGGNEKLFF. The CDR3 DNA reads as TGCGCCAGCAGCTCGACAGGTGGGAATGAAAAACTGTTTTTT.

CDR3 loop: CASSFREGYGYTF. The CDR3 nucleotides read TGTGCCAGCAGCTTCAGGGAGGGCTATGGCTACACCTTC. The rearrangement joins TRBV5-4 to TRBJ1-2; D perhaps matches TRBD1 (5 bases). The CDR3 extends over 13 amino acids. In germline, CDR1 is SGHNT, CDR2 YYREEE (reference sequence). With 2 bases removed from V and 4 bases from J, the gap between germline ends came to 9 bases.

The V and J genes are TRBV19 and TRBJ1-1; 7 bases align to TRBD1. The germline V gene encodes CDR1 LNHDA and CDR2 SQIVND (reference sequence). V lost 0 bases to trimming and J lost 1 base; unmatched junction nucleotides: 8. The CDR3 loop spans 17 amino acids. For the CDR3, the DNA is TGTGCCAGTAGTATAGATCGGAGGGGGCTTCAGAACACTGAAGCTTTCTTT. It is translated as CASSIDRRGLQNTEAFF. Variable domain in full (rest from reference TRBV19 and TRBJ1-1): DGGITQSPKYLFRKEGQNVTLSCEQNLNHDAMYWYRQDPGQGLRLIYYSQIVNDFQKGDIAEGYSVSREKKESFPLTVTSAQKNPTAFYLCASSIDRRGLQNTEAFFGQGTRLTVV.